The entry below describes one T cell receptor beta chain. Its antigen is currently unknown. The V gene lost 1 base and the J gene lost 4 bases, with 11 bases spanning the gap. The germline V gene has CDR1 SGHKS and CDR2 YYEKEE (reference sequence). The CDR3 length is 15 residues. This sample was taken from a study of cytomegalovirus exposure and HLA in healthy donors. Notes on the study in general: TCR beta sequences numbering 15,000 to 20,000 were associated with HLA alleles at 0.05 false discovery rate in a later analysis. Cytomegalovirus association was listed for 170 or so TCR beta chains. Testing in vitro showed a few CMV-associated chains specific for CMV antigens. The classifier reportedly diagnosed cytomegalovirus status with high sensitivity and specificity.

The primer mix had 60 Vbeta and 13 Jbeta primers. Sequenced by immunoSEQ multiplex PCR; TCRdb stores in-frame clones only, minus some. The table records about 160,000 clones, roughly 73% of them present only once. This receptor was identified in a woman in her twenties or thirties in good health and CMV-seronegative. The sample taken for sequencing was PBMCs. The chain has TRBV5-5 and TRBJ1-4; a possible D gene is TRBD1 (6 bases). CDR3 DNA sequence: TGTGCCAGCAGCTTGATTGAAGGGGGTAATGAAAAACTGTTTTTT. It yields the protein CASSLIEGGNEKLFF.